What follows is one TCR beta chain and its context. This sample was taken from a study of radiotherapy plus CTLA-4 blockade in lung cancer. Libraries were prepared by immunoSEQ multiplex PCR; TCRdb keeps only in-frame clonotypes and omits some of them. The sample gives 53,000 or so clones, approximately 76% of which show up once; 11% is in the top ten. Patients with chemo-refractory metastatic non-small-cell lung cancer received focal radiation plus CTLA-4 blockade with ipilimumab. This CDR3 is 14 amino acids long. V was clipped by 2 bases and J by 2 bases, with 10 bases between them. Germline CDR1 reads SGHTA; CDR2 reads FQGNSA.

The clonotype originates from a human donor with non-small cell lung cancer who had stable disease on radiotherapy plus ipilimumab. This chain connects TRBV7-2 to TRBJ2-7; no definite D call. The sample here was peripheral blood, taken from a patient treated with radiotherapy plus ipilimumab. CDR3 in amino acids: CASSLSSSTYEQYF. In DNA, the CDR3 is TGTGCCAGCAGCTTAAGCTCCTCCACCTACGAGCAGTACTTC.